The 18 T cell receptor beta chains presented below share a single source sample, sequenced in a study of shared clonotypes between healthy human individuals. Profiling relied on immunoSEQ multiplex PCR, and the TCRdb table lists in-frame clones only, not all of them. The repertoire holds about 2.4 million clones, with roughly 93% as singletons. The sequenced sample consisted of naive CD4+ T cells from PBMCs. The subset was: CD45RA+ positively selected. Receptors were obtained from a man aged 18 to 35 in good health. Some clones in this sample may be carry-over from other donors' samples.

V usage is TRBV5-4 and J usage is TRBJ2-3, with TRBD2 identical over 9 bases. Trimming cost V 4 bases and J 0 bases; bases outside gene matches: 12. This CDR3 is 18 amino acids long. Germline V gene lookup returns CDR1 SGHNT and CDR2 YYREEE (reference sequence). CDR3 in DNA: TGTGCCAGCAGCCACCTCACTAGCGGGTCCCCTAGCACAGATACGCAGTATTTT. Encoded protein: CASSHLTSGSPSTDTQYF.

This clone was picked up one time. This chain links TRBV11-2 with TRBJ1-4; D might be TRBD1 (5 bases). Trimming cost V 5 bases and J 8 bases, with 30 bases left between them. The germline gives CDR1 SGHAT, CDR2 FQNNGV. The CDR3 covers 19 residues. CDR3 DNA: TGTGCCAGCAGCCCGCTTAGTTATTCGGACAAAGGCGTGTGGGAAAAACTGTTTTTT. Protein: CASSPLSYSDKGVWEKLFF. The full variable domain, completed using reference TRBV11-2 and TRBJ1-4, is EAGVAQSPRYKIIEKRQSVAFWCNPISGHATLYWYQQILGQGPKLLIQFQNNGVVDDSQLPKDRFSAERLKGVDSTLKIQPAKLEDSAVYLCASSPLSYSDKGVWEKLFFGSGTQLSVL.

The chain recombines TRBV6-1 with TRBJ2-7, with a tentative D call TRBD1 (6 bases). Trimming left V 5 bases short and J 5 bases short, with 16 bases between. The V gene's germline CDR1 is MNHNS and CDR2 SASEGT. This CDR3 contains 14 residues. DNA for the CDR3: TGTGCCAGCAGTACAGGGTCGGGGTTGAACGAGCAGTACTTC. This gives the protein CASSTGSGLNEQYF.

The chain couples TRBV6-1 to TRBJ2-7; no reliable D call. Germline lookup yields CDR1 MNHNS and CDR2 SASEGT. The CDR3 is made up of 9 amino acids. V was pared by 11 bases and J by 7 bases, with 9 bases between. The CDR3 DNA reads TGTGCCGACTGGGGAGAGCAGTACTTC. Encoded protein: CADWGEQYF.

Details on this clone: One end of the junction varies from germline; a read error may be responsible. The chain is built from TRBV19 and TRBJ2-7; D possibly matches TRBD1 or TRBD2 (6 bases each). In germline, CDR1 is LNHDA, CDR2 SQIVND (reference sequence). CDR3 length equals 10 residues. CDR3 region: CARNAGHSNF. The CDR3 nucleotides are TGTGCCAGGAACGCGGGACACTCGAACTTC.

Remarks on this clone: The same CDR3 can be traced to other DNA sequences in this sample. V and J are TRBV9 and TRBJ2-3; TRBD2 matches at 9 bases. The CDR3 has 16 residues. Looked up from germline, CDR1 is SGDLS and CDR2 is YYNGEE. The J segment lost 2 bases and the V segment lost 0 bases, leaving 4 bases of the junction unmatched. CDR3 in amino acids: CASSVGLAGYTDTQYF. Written as DNA, the CDR3 is TGTGCCAGCAGCGTAGGCCTAGCGGGATACACAGATACGCAGTATTTT.

This clone was seen a single time. J is TRBJ2-7 and V is TRBV27; a possible D gene is TRBD2 (6 bases). The V gene lost 2 bases and the J gene lost 1 base, with 12 bases spanning the gap. CDR3 length: 15 amino acids. Germline V gives CDR1 MNHEY, CDR2 SMNVEV (reference sequence). The CDR3 nucleotides are TGTGCCAGCAGTTTACGCCGGGACTCGTCCTACGAGCAGTACTTC. Protein: CASSLRRDSSYEQYF.

The J gene is TRBJ2-1, the V gene TRBV6-1; 14 nucleotides line up with TRBD2. This CDR3 is 14 amino acids long. Trimming cost V 7 bases and J 8 bases; bases outside gene matches: 4. Germline CDR1 is MNHNS and CDR2 is SASEGT. The CDR3 region has the DNA TGTGCCAGCATGGGGACTAGCGGGAGCTATGAGCAGTTCTTC. Translation: CASMGTSGSYEQFF.

This chain links TRBV10-3 with TRBJ1-5, with D maybe TRBD1 (5 bases). Looked up from germline, CDR1 is ENHRY and CDR2 is SYGVKD. V was clipped by 4 bases and J by 0 bases, with 13 bases between them. The CDR3 is 16 residues long. CDR3 sequence (DNA): TGTGCCATCAGTGCGGGACCGACCCATAGCAATCAGCCCCAGCATTTT. Amino acid sequence: CAISAGPTHSNQPQHF.

This chain links TRBV5-1 with TRBJ2-4; TRBD1 agrees at 7 bases. CDR1 is SGHRS, CDR2 YFSETQ, per germline. The CDR3 runs 15 residues. The trim removed 4 bases at V and 6 bases at J, leaving 10 bases unmatched. The CDR3, as DNA: TGCGCCAGCAGCCAAACAACAGGGGCGGCAAACATTCAGTACTTC. This sequence encodes CASSQTTGAANIQYF.

This clone was detected only once. The rearrangement links TRBV2 to TRBJ2-5, with a tentative D call TRBD2 (5 bases). This CDR3 is 15 amino acids long. Germline assignment: CDR1 SNHLY and CDR2 FYNNEI. Trimming cost V 6 bases and J 3 bases, with 17 bases left between them. The DNA of the CDR3 is TGTGCCAGCAGCGTCGGTGGCGGGCCCGAAGAGACCCAGTACTTC. Translation gives CASSVGGGPEETQYF.

The chain's CDR3 is CASSSLGRASGEKLFF. For the CDR3, the DNA is TGTGCCAGCAGTTCCCTAGGTCGGGCCTCTGGGGAAAAACTGTTTTTT. The J gene is TRBJ1-4, the V gene TRBV28; D call uncertain. The CDR3 sequence is 16 residues long. Germline V gene sequence: CDR1 MDHEN, CDR2 SYDVKM. Trimming left V 4 bases short and J 8 bases short, with 20 bases between. Full variable domain (remainder filled in from reference TRBV28 and TRBJ1-4): DVKVTQSSRYLVKRTGEKVFLECVQDMDHENMFWYRQDPGLGLRLIYFSYDVKMKEKGDIPEGYSVSREKKERFSLILESASTNQTSMYLCASSSLGRASGEKLFFGSGTQLSVL.

This clone was counted between two and nine times. V gene TRBV11-2 combines with J gene TRBJ1-1; D is undetermined. The CDR3 sequence is 12 residues long. V was cut by 4 bases and J by 6 bases, with 9 bases left in between. Germline assignment: CDR1 SGHAT and CDR2 FQNNGV. CDR3 loop: CASSSYLPEAFF. The CDR3 DNA follows: TGTGCCAGCAGCTCCTATCTCCCTGAAGCTTTCTTT.

This chain uses TRBV29-1 with TRBJ1-1; weak D call: TRBD1 (5 bases). CDR3 length equals 13 residues. Germline CDR1 SQVTM, CDR2 ANQGSEA. The V gene lost 6 bases and the J gene lost 4 bases, with 15 bases spanning the gap. CDR3 in DNA: TGCAGCGTGGCAGGGTGGGTGGTCACTGAAGCTTTCTTT. This encodes CSVAGWVVTEAFF.

This sequence joins TRBV19 and TRBJ1-2; tentative D call: TRBD1 (5 bases). Trimming cost V 2 bases and J 3 bases, with 19 bases left between them. The CDR3 loop spans 17 amino acids. The V gene's germline CDR1 is LNHDA and CDR2 SQIVND (reference sequence). Here the CDR3 reads CASSILRAQGRHYGYTF. CDR3 bases: TGTGCCAGTAGTATACTAAGGGCGCAGGGAAGGCACTATGGCTACACCTTC.

V gene TRBV28 combines with J gene TRBJ2-5, with TRBD1 identical over 10 bases. The ends lost 6 bases at V and 7 bases at J; junction bases unmatched: 11. The germline V gene has CDR1 MDHEN and CDR2 SYDVKM. CDR3 length: 15 residues. CDR3 sequence (DNA): TGTGCCAGCAGATTCCGGACAGGGGGGGTATGGACCCAGTACTTC. Amino acid sequence: CASRFRTGGVWTQYF. Full variable domain (remainder filled in from reference TRBV28 and TRBJ2-5): DVKVTQSSRYLVKRTGEKVFLECVQDMDHENMFWYRQDPGLGLRLIYFSYDVKMKEKGDIPEGYSVSREKKERFSLILESASTNQTSMYLCASRFRTGGVWTQYFGPGTRLLVL.

The chain carries TRBV27 and TRBJ2-1; 7 bases line up with TRBD2. The CDR3 length is 16 residues. Trimming cost V 6 bases and J 3 bases; bases outside gene matches: 11. Germline CDR1 reads MNHEY; CDR2 reads SMNVEV (reference sequence). The CDR3 protein is CASSSPLAAYYNEQFF. For the CDR3, the DNA is TGTGCCAGCAGCAGTCCTCTAGCGGCCTACTACAATGAGCAGTTCTTC.

V is TRBV18 and J is TRBJ1-2; TRBD1 agrees at 8 bases. Trimming at V came to 3 bases and at J to 5 bases, leaving 11 bases not matched to a gene. Germline CDR1 and CDR2: KGHSH and LQKENI. The CDR3 consists of 16 residues. In DNA form, the CDR3 reads TGTGCCAGCTCACCCGACATACAGACAGGGGTGTATGGCTACACCTTC. This gives the protein CASSPDIQTGVYGYTF.